These 27 T cell receptor beta chains were all obtained from the same sample, sequenced in a study of cytomegalovirus exposure and HLA in healthy donors. A multiplex PCR was run with 60 Vbeta primers and 13 Jbeta primers. TCRdb keeps only in-frame clones here, not all; method: immunoSEQ multiplex PCR. The table includes more than 50,000 clones, less than 75% detected once. The sample comprised PBMCs. These receptor sequences come from a man aged 45-60 years in good health and CMV-seropositive.

This clone has more than one count but fewer than ten. The chain is built from TRBV6-5 and TRBJ1-6; D might be TRBD1 (5 bases). This CDR3 is 16 amino acids long. V lost 1 base, J lost 4 bases, and 11 bases lay in between. Germline V CDR1 and CDR2: MNHEY, SVGAGI. The CDR3 DNA reads TGTGCCAGCAGTTACTACGGGGGAATGTATAATTCACCCCTCCACTTT. Protein product: CASSYYGGMYNSPLHF.

The chain is built from TRBV11-3 and TRBJ1-5, with a tentative D call TRBD1 (6 bases). V lost 3 bases to trimming and J lost 7 bases, with 10 bases between them. This CDR3 spans 13 amino acids. Germline V gene sequence: CDR1 SGHNT, CDR2 YENEEA. CDR3 protein: CASSFGGLQPQHF. The CDR3 nucleotides are TGTGCCAGCAGCTTCGGGGGGCTCCAGCCCCAGCATTTT. The whole variable domain, remainder taken from reference TRBV11-3 and TRBJ1-5, is EAGVVQSPRYKIIEKKQPVAFWCNPISGHNTLYWYLQNLGQGPELLIRYENEEAVDDSQLPKDRFSAERLKGVDSTLKIQPAELGDSAVYLCASSFGGLQPQHFGDGTRLSIL.

This chain links TRBV29-1 with TRBJ2-5, with a weak D call TRBD2 (6 bases). The tail of the sequence fits TRBJ2-7 better, so the J call may be wrong. This CDR3 region has 11 residues. Germline CDR1 reads SQVTM; CDR2 reads ANQGSEA. CDR3 protein: CSALAPYEQYF. In DNA, the CDR3 is TGCAGCGCCCTAGCGCCGTACGAGCAGTACTTC.

The chain employs TRBV19 and TRBJ2-3, with 14 bases that match TRBD2. This CDR3 spans 18 amino acids. V lost 6 bases and J lost 0; bases outside the gene matches: 8. Per the germline V gene, CDR1 is LNHDA and CDR2 is SQIVND (reference sequence). The CDR3 DNA reads as TGTGCCAGTAGCCCTCGGACTAGCGGGGGGTCTAGCACAGATACGCAGTATTTT. It specifies CASSPRTSGGSSTDTQYF.

V and J are TRBV27 and TRBJ2-7; 7 bases match TRBD1. The CDR3 consists of 17 residues. With V trimmed by 5 bases and J by 4 bases, 17 bases remained unmatched. CDR1 is MNHEY and CDR2 is SMNVEV in the germline V gene (reference sequence). This chain's CDR3 is CASSQILTGTDLYEQYF. The CDR3 DNA follows: TGTGCCAGCAGTCAAATTCTAACCGGGACAGACTTATACGAGCAGTACTTC.

The J gene is TRBJ1-2, the V gene TRBV19, with D possibly being TRBD1 (5 bases). V lost 8 bases, J lost 2 bases, and 12 bases lay in between. The CDR3 loop spans 13 amino acids. Germline CDR1 reads LNHDA; CDR2 reads SQIVND (reference sequence). CDR3 in amino acids: CASGQGRNYGYTF. DNA for the CDR3: TGTGCCAGTGGGCAGGGAAGAAACTATGGCTACACCTTC.

The chain has TRBV5-8 and TRBJ1-5; 11 bases are shared with TRBD1. With V trimmed by 4 bases and J by 4 bases, 4 bases remained unmatched. Germline assignment: CDR1 SGHTS and CDR2 YDEGEE. CDR3 length: 15 amino acids. CDR3 DNA: TGTGCCAGCAGCATAGGGACAGGGGGGAATCAGCCCCAGCATTTT. It yields the protein CASSIGTGGNQPQHF.

The chain combines TRBV23-1 with TRBJ2-7, with D tentatively TRBD1 (5 bases). TRBV23-1 qualifies as an ORF whose function is uncertain. Trimming pared 4 bases from V and 6 bases from J, leaving 19 bases between. CDR3 length: 15 residues. This CDR3 is CASSPRVSVVGEQYF. In DNA form, the CDR3 reads TGCGCCAGCAGTCCCAGGGTATCAGTGGTTGGCGAGCAGTACTTC.

This rearrangement joins TRBV5-1 to TRBJ2-1; D might be TRBD1 (6 bases). Germline V gene data show CDR1 as SGHRS and CDR2 as YFSETQ. The CDR3 covers 16 residues. The V gene lost 4 bases and the J gene lost 0 bases, with 14 bases spanning the gap. As DNA, the CDR3 is TGCGCCAGCAGCCCGATGACAGGTGTCTCCTACAATGAGCAGTTCTTC. Its protein product is CASSPMTGVSYNEQFF. The full variable domain, completed using reference TRBV5-1 and TRBJ2-1, is KAGVTQTPRYLIKTRGQQVTLSCSPISGHRSVSWYQQTPGQGLQFLFEYFSETQRNKGNFPGRFSGRQFSNSRSEMNVSTLELGDSALYLCASSPMTGVSYNEQFFGPGTRLTVL.

About this clone: Additional DNA sequences in this sample encode the identical CDR3. The chain has TRBV6-1 and TRBJ1-5; the match to TRBD1 covers 7 bases. The CDR3 loop spans 15 amino acids. Germline-derived CDR1 and CDR2 are MNHNS and SASEGT. Trimming at V came to 1 base and at J to 2 bases, leaving 2 bases not matched to a gene. The DNA of the CDR3 is TGTGCCAGCAGTGAAGGGACAGGCGGCAATCAGCCCCAGCATTTT. This gives the protein CASSEGTGGNQPQHF.

The chain links TRBV7-2 to TRBJ1-1; TRBD1 agrees at 8 bases. The CDR3 totals 14 residues. Germline V gene lookup returns CDR1 SGHTA and CDR2 FQGNSA. V lost 4 bases, J lost 2 bases, and 3 bases stayed unmatched. The DNA of the CDR3 is TGTGCCAGCAGCTCCAGGGGGCTCAACACTGAAGCTTTCTTT. This gives the protein CASSSRGLNTEAFF.

This clone has only a few counts. The V call is TRBV4-3, the J call TRBJ1-2, with 7 bases lining up with TRBD1. V trimming: 3 bases; J trimming: 0 bases; junction bases outside the gene matches: 4. CDR3 length: 15 amino acids. The germline V gene has CDR1 LGHNA and CDR2 YSLEER. CDR3 DNA sequence: TGCGCCAGCAGCCAGGGGACAGACTCTAACTATGGCTACACCTTC. This encodes CASSQGTDSNYGYTF.

The chain is built from TRBV19 and TRBJ2-6; D unresolved. The germline gives CDR1 LNHDA, CDR2 SQIVND (reference sequence). Trimming took 5 bases from V and 0 from J, leaving 5 bases between them. CDR3 length equals 14 residues. CDR3 sequence reads: CASSDSSGANVLTF. Written as DNA, the CDR3 is TGTGCCAGTAGTGATAGCTCTGGGGCCAACGTCCTGACTTTC.

This clone was seen only a few times. Other DNA sequences in this specimen translate into the identical CDR3. The chain couples TRBV6-5 to TRBJ1-1; tentatively, D is TRBD1 (5 bases). Germline V lookup: CDR1 MNHEY, CDR2 SVGAGI. V dropped 0 bases and J dropped 4 bases, with 12 bases sitting between them. CDR3 length equals 15 residues. CDR3 region: CASSYSTQGRTEAFF. The DNA of the CDR3 is TGTGCCAGCAGTTACTCGACGCAGGGTCGCACTGAAGCTTTCTTT.

V usage is TRBV27 and J usage is TRBJ1-1; no clear D gene. V dropped 2 bases and J dropped 8 bases, with 12 bases sitting between them. In germline, CDR1 is MNHEY, CDR2 SMNVEV (reference sequence). There are 13 residues in the CDR3. The CDR3 protein is CASSLRSLGEAFF. The DNA of the CDR3 is TGTGCCAGCAGTTTAAGGTCCCTGGGCGAAGCTTTCTTT.

The chain links TRBV6-1 to TRBJ1-5; no definite D call. The ends were cut back, 4 bases at V and 3 bases at J, with 13 bases in the middle. Germline values: CDR1 MNHNS, CDR2 SASEGT. This CDR3 has 15 residues. CDR3 loop: CASSGRGNYNQPQHF. For the CDR3, the DNA is TGTGCCAGCAGTGGGCGCGGGAATTACAATCAGCCCCAGCATTTT.

The chain links TRBV5-1 to TRBJ1-1; D gene ambiguous. CDR1 SGHRS and CDR2 YFSETQ come from the germline V gene. Trimming left V 7 bases short and J 3 bases short, with 19 bases between. The CDR3 is made up of 15 amino acids. The CDR3 sequence: CASSPGGRSDTEAFF. The CDR3 coding sequence is TGCGCCAGCTCCCCGGGTGGGAGGTCGGACACTGAAGCTTTCTTT. The full variable domain, rest sourced from reference TRBV5-1 and TRBJ1-1, is KAGVTQTPRYLIKTRGQQVTLSCSPISGHRSVSWYQQTPGQGLQFLFEYFSETQRNKGNFPGRFSGRQFSNSRSEMNVSTLELGDSALYLCASSPGGRSDTEAFFGQGTRLTVV.

The V call is TRBV6-5, the J call TRBJ2-7; TRBD2 is a possible D gene (6 bases). V was clipped by 9 bases and J by 2 bases, with 20 bases between them. The CDR3 is 15 residues long. In germline, CDR1 is MNHEY, CDR2 SVGAGI. CDR3 coding DNA: TGTGCCAGTCGGCCCCGGGGGTCCATGCCCTACGAGCAGTACTTC. It specifies CASRPRGSMPYEQYF.

This chain connects TRBV28 to TRBJ1-2, with TRBD1 matching over 8 bases. This CDR3 is 14 amino acids long. CDR1 is MDHEN and CDR2 is SYDVKM in the germline V gene. V shed 4 bases and J 4 bases; nucleotides not matched to a gene: 5. The CDR3 protein is CASSSGGQGYGYTF. In nucleotides, the CDR3 is TGTGCCAGCAGTTCAGGGGGCCAGGGCTATGGCTACACCTTC.

The J gene is TRBJ1-2, the V gene TRBV7-8; perhaps TRBD1 as D (6 bases). Germline assignment: CDR1 SGHVS and CDR2 FQNEAQ. The CDR3 loop spans 16 amino acids. V lost 0 bases, J lost 7 bases, and 18 bases lay in between. CDR3 region: CASSLADTGTSSGYTF. In DNA form, the CDR3 reads TGTGCCAGCAGCTTAGCCGACACAGGGACCTCCTCTGGCTACACCTTC.

The rearrangement joins TRBV28 to TRBJ1-2; D uncertain. Germline V gene lookup returns CDR1 MDHEN and CDR2 SYDVKM. Trimming took off 2 bases at V and 5 bases at J, with 6 bases between the two ends. This CDR3 spans 12 amino acids. The CDR3 DNA follows: TGTGCCAGCAGTTTAGATACATATGGCTACACCTTC. Residues: CASSLDTYGYTF.

This clone was recorded a few times. The chain employs TRBV11-3 and TRBJ1-1; the D gene is possibly TRBD1 (6 bases). CDR1 SGHNT and CDR2 YENEEA come from the germline V gene. This CDR3 spans 12 amino acids. Deletions cut 5 bases from V and 11 bases from J, with 15 bases between. CDR3 coding DNA: TGTGCCAGCAGCCTACCAGGGGATGGGGCTTTCTTT. It yields the protein CASSLPGDGAFF.

The V gene is TRBV27, the J gene TRBJ1-2, with D possibly TRBD1 on 5 matching bases. Deletions cut 5 bases from V and 5 bases from J, with 21 bases between. This CDR3 comprises 16 residues. The V gene's germline CDR1 is MNHEY and CDR2 SMNVEV (reference sequence). The CDR3 DNA is TGTGCCAGCAGTCCGCCCGGGGGGGGTCGCAGTTATGGCTACACCTTC. Translating it yields CASSPPGGGRSYGYTF.

This clone was seen only a few times. This sequence joins TRBV4-1 and TRBJ2-1; TRBD2 matches 7 bases. The CDR3 runs to 17 residues. After removal of 0 bases from V and 5 bases from J, the junction contained 10 bases not matched to a gene. Germline CDR1 reads MGHRA; CDR2 reads YSYEKL. CDR3 coding DNA: TGCGCCAGCAGCCAAGATTGGCCTAGCGGAGGGAACAATGAGCAGTTCTTC. Its protein product is CASSQDWPSGGNNEQFF.

This clone was seen just once. This chain joins TRBV5-1 and TRBJ2-1; 7 nucleotides align to TRBD2. This CDR3 has 14 residues. Trimming at V came to 0 bases and at J to 4 bases, leaving 1 base not matched to a gene. The germline V gene has CDR1 SGHRS and CDR2 YFSETQ. For the CDR3, the DNA is TGCGCCAGCAGCTTGGGAGCGGGATACAATGAGCAGTTCTTC. Translating gives CASSLGAGYNEQFF.

The V and J genes are TRBV19 and TRBJ1-1, with D tentatively TRBD1 (6 bases). This CDR3 has 14 amino acids. The V end lost 8 bases, the J end lost 8 bases, and 21 bases lay between the germline ends. CDR1 is LNHDA, CDR2 SQIVND, per germline (reference sequence). CDR3 region: CASRTPARGNEAFF. In DNA, the CDR3 is TGTGCCAGTCGGACTCCGGCCAGGGGTAACGAAGCTTTCTTT.

The chain has TRBV7-6 and TRBJ2-1; 12 nucleotides agree with TRBD2. This CDR3 region has 16 residues. CDR1 SGHVS and CDR2 FNYEAQ come from the germline V gene. V dropped 4 bases and J dropped 4; count of bases not matched to a gene: 5. This CDR3 is CASSSRGLAGYNEQFF. The CDR3 DNA sequence: TGTGCCAGCAGCTCGAGGGGACTAGCGGGTTACAATGAGCAGTTCTTC.